The 27 T cell receptor beta chains in this list originate from one sample, sequenced in a study of T cell changes during pregnancy in multiple sclerosis. Repertoires were generated with immunoSEQ multiplex PCR, while TCRdb's copy carries only in-frame clones and drops some. The sample consists of tens of thousands of clones, 88% of them appearing once. The material sequenced was CD4+ T cells from peripheral blood mononuclear cells, taken before pregnancy. The receptors come from a female donor with multiple sclerosis, enrolled in a pregnancy study.

The genes are TRBV4-2 and TRBJ2-2; a weak D match, TRBD1 (6 bases). Germline V CDR1 and CDR2: LGHNA, YNFKEQ. There are 16 residues in the CDR3. V was trimmed by 0 bases and J by 2 bases, leaving 10 bases between them. The CDR3 nucleotides are TGTGCCAGCAGCCAAGAGACAGGAAGAAACACCGGGGAGCTGTTTTTT. Protein: CASSQETGRNTGELFF.

This chain uses TRBV2 with TRBJ2-6, with a weak D call TRBD2 (6 bases). Per germline, CDR1 SNHLY and CDR2 FYNNEI. The CDR3 has 21 amino acids. Trimming left V 4 bases short and J 1 base short, with 26 bases between. CDR3 amino acids: CASSGSRDGSRRGSGANVLTF. CDR3 coding DNA: TGTGCCAGCAGTGGCAGCCGGGACGGGAGCAGGAGGGGATCTGGGGCCAACGTCCTGACTTTC.

The count of this clone is one. The chain employs TRBV6-5 and TRBJ2-7, with 10 bases matching TRBD2. V shed 6 bases and J 0 bases; nucleotides not matched to a gene: 5. The germline CDR1 and CDR2 sequences are MNHEY and SVGAGI. The CDR3 contains 15 residues. CDR3 loop: CASRPRTSGSYEQYF. CDR3 nucleotide sequence: TGTGCCAGCAGGCCCCGGACTAGCGGCTCCTACGAGCAGTACTTC.

J is TRBJ2-7 and V is TRBV28; 12 bases map to TRBD2. V lost 3 bases to trimming and J lost 2 bases; unmatched junction nucleotides: 2. CDR3 length equals 15 residues. The germline CDR1 and CDR2 sequences are MDHEN and SYDVKM. CDR3 sequence reads: CASSLGLAGAYEQYF. The CDR3 region has the DNA TGTGCCAGCAGTTTGGGACTAGCGGGCGCCTACGAGCAGTACTTC.

This chain connects TRBV28 to TRBJ2-1; 10 nucleotides match TRBD2. With V trimmed by 5 bases and J by 8 bases, 18 bases remained unmatched. This CDR3 comprises 18 residues. CDR1 is MDHEN, CDR2 SYDVKM, per germline. Here the CDR3 reads CASSPGLAQGWSFYEQFF. DNA for the CDR3: TGTGCCAGCAGTCCGGGACTAGCGCAGGGGTGGTCTTTTTATGAGCAGTTCTTC.

This chain uses TRBV6-1 with TRBJ2-3; 8 nucleotides agree with TRBD1. The CDR3 spans 13 residues. V lost 5 bases, J lost 6 bases, and 4 bases stayed unmatched. Germline CDR1 MNHNS, CDR2 SASEGT. CDR3 nucleotide sequence: TGTGCCAGCAGTACGACAGGGGTCGATACGCAGTATTTT. It yields the protein CASSTTGVDTQYF.

This chain joins TRBV2 and TRBJ1-1; 7 nucleotides agree with TRBD1. V lost 3 bases to trimming and J lost 4 bases; unmatched junction nucleotides: 5. The CDR3 length is 14 residues. Germline CDR1 is SNHLY and CDR2 is FYNNEI. The CDR3 here is CASSETGSSTEAFF. CDR3 in DNA: TGTGCCAGCAGTGAGACAGGGTCGAGCACTGAAGCTTTCTTT.

The rearrangement joins TRBV6-5 to TRBJ1-2, with D tentatively TRBD1 (6 bases). The CDR3 contains 13 residues. The germline V and J ends were trimmed by 6 bases and 6 bases, with 14 bases remaining between them. Germline CDR1 and CDR2: MNHEY and SVGAGI. CDR3 coding DNA: TGTGCCAGCAGGGCCACAGGGTCCGATGGCTACACCTTC. As protein: CASRATGSDGYTF.

This chain joins TRBV7-9 and TRBJ1-1, with unresolved D. Germline V gives CDR1 SEHNR, CDR2 FQNEAQ (reference sequence). The CDR3 has 14 residues. The germline V and J ends were trimmed by 7 bases and 0 bases, with 12 bases remaining between them. The CDR3 region has the DNA TGTGCCAGCACCCGTCGGGAAATGAACACTGAAGCTTTCTTT. The encoded protein is CASTRREMNTEAFF.

CDR3 coding DNA: TGTGCCTGGAGCGGGAGAGGATCAACTAATGAAAAACTGTTTTTT. Its protein is CAWSGRGSTNEKLFF. The chain recombines TRBV30 with TRBJ1-4; D is undetermined. The ends were cut back, 3 bases at V and 0 bases at J, with 11 bases in the middle. Germline CDR1 and CDR2: GTSNPN and SVGIG (reference sequence). This CDR3 region has 15 residues.

The rearrangement joins TRBV2 to TRBJ2-3, with TRBD2 as a possible D gene (5 bases). Germline V gives CDR1 SNHLY, CDR2 FYNNEI. The CDR3 has 14 residues. Trimming took off 3 bases at V and 4 bases at J, with 11 bases between the two ends. The CDR3 sequence: CASSEEAWADTQYF. CDR3 coding DNA: TGTGCCAGCAGTGAGGAGGCCTGGGCAGATACGCAGTATTTT.

This chain connects TRBV19 to TRBJ2-6; possibly TRBD1 for D (5 bases). CDR1 is LNHDA, CDR2 SQIVND, per germline (reference sequence). With 3 bases removed from V and 2 bases from J, the gap between germline ends came to 14 bases. The CDR3 consists of 17 residues. The CDR3 region has the DNA TGTGCCAGTAGTATCCCAGGGCAATATCCTGGGGCCAACGTCCTGACTTTC. Translated: CASSIPGQYPGANVLTF.

The J gene is TRBJ1-2, the V gene TRBV27; D is unresolved. This CDR3 contains 13 residues. CDR1 and CDR2 (germline): MNHEY, SMNVEV (reference sequence). V was trimmed by 2 bases and J by 2 bases, leaving 6 bases between them. The CDR3 sequence: CASSLGQNYGYTF. DNA of the CDR3: TGTGCCAGCAGTTTAGGGCAGAACTATGGCTACACCTTC.

The chain recombines TRBV2 with TRBJ1-5, with a weak D call TRBD1 (6 bases). Trimming took off 8 bases at V and 7 bases at J, with 21 bases between the two ends. This CDR3 contains 15 residues. CDR1 SNHLY and CDR2 FYNNEI come from the germline V gene. The CDR3 loop reads CASCLGRGGNQPQHF. The CDR3 DNA is TGTGCCAGCTGCTTAGGCAGGGGAGGGAACCAGCCCCAGCATTTT.

Here the CDR3 reads CASSFRGVRSYEQYF. DNA for the CDR3: TGTGCCAGCAGCTTCCGAGGCGTACGATCCTACGAGCAGTACTTC. V is TRBV5-5 and J is TRBJ2-7, with unresolved D. CDR1 SGHKS and CDR2 YYEKEE come from the germline V gene (reference sequence). There are 15 residues in the CDR3. V was shortened by 2 bases and J by 1 base, with 13 bases between the two germline ends. The variable domain in full, completed from reference TRBV5-5 and TRBJ2-7, reads DAGVTQSPTHLIKTRGQQVTLRCSPISGHKSVSWYQQVLGQGPQFIFQYYEKEERGRGNFPDRFSARQFPNYSSELNVNALLLGDSALYLCASSFRGVRSYEQYFGPGTRLTVT.

V is TRBV6-1 and J is TRBJ1-2; TRBD1 might be the D (5 bases). The V gene lost 1 base and the J gene lost 5 bases, with 11 bases spanning the gap. The CDR3 length is 14 residues. Germline assignment: CDR1 MNHNS and CDR2 SASEGT. The DNA of the CDR3 is TGTGCCAGCAGTGAAGTTGGGGGGGGGTATGGCTACACCTTC. It encodes CASSEVGGGYGYTF.

As concerns this clone: This sample also contains other DNA sequences that code for the same CDR3. The V call is TRBV10-2, the J call TRBJ2-7; the match to TRBD1 covers 7 bases. CDR3 length: 15 residues. The ends lost 0 bases at V and 2 bases at J; junction bases unmatched: 4. From germline, CDR1 is WSHSY and CDR2 SAAADI. CDR3 sequence reads: CASSESNRGTYEQYF. In DNA, the CDR3 is TGCGCCAGCAGTGAGTCCAACAGGGGCACCTACGAGCAGTACTTC.

The CDR3 DNA is TGTGCCAGTAGGGAAAAGGGGTTTAGGGACACTGAAGCTTTCTTT. Amino acids: CASREKGFRDTEAFF. The chain is built from TRBV19 and TRBJ1-1, with D possibly TRBD1 on 5 matching bases. The CDR3 spans 15 residues. Germline values: CDR1 LNHDA, CDR2 SQIVND (reference sequence). Between the trimmed V and J ends, which lost 6 bases and 3 bases, there was a span of 17 bases.

The chain couples TRBV13 to TRBJ2-1; possible D gene TRBD1, 6 bases. The CDR3 length is 15 residues. V was cut by 4 bases and J by 3 bases, with 13 bases left in between. CDR1 is PRHDT and CDR2 is FYEKMQ in the germline V gene (reference sequence). CDR3 region: CASSSSGQIYNEQFF. Here the CDR3 DNA reads TGTGCCAGCAGCTCCTCCGGACAGATCTACAATGAGCAGTTCTTC.

This clone was detected only once. The chain links TRBV19 to TRBJ1-2; TRBD1 matches 8 bases. J was trimmed by 0 bases and V by 4 bases; bases with no gene match: 1. This CDR3 has 14 amino acids. Germline CDR1 reads LNHDA; CDR2 reads SQIVND (reference sequence). CDR3 sequence: CASSTTGANYGYTF. DNA of the CDR3: TGTGCCAGTAGTACGACAGGGGCTAACTATGGCTACACCTTC.

The CDR3: CASSEQGGSYNEQFF. The CDR3 coding sequence is TGTGCCAGCAGTGAACAGGGGGGATCCTACAATGAGCAGTTCTTC. The chain joins TRBV6-1 to TRBJ2-1; weak D call: TRBD1 (7 bases). There are 15 residues in the CDR3. V lost 2 bases to trimming and J lost 1 base, with 9 bases between them. CDR1 is MNHNS, CDR2 SASEGT, per germline.

V gene TRBV5-1 combines with J gene TRBJ2-2; no clear D. This CDR3 comprises 15 residues. CDR1 SGHRS and CDR2 YFSETQ come from the germline V gene. The V gene lost 4 bases and the J gene lost 0 bases, with 10 bases spanning the gap. The CDR3 DNA follows: TGCGCCAGCAGCCCTATTACTGCGAACACCGGGGAGCTGTTTTTT. Translating it yields CASSPITANTGELFF.

V usage is TRBV29-1 and J usage is TRBJ2-3; unclear D gene. Germline V gene data show CDR1 as SQVTM and CDR2 as ANQGSEA. V lost 4 bases and J 0 bases, leaving 5 bases between the germline ends. The CDR3 is 12 amino acids. CDR3 in DNA: TGCAGCGTTGTAGCTAGCACAGATACGCAGTATTTT. Amino acid sequence: CSVVASTDTQYF.

The rearrangement uses TRBV5-1 and TRBJ2-2; 8 bases align to TRBD2. Trimming took 0 bases from V and 3 from J; bases not matched to a gene: 10. The germline gives CDR1 SGHRS, CDR2 YFSETQ. CDR3 length equals 18 residues. CDR3 nucleotides: TGCGCCAGCAGCTTGGGCGTGCGAGCGGGAGTTCACACCGGGGAGCTGTTTTTT. Protein product: CASSLGVRAGVHTGELFF.

The chain links TRBV27 to TRBJ1-4; 8 bases are a match to TRBD1. The trim removed 2 bases at V and 5 bases at J, leaving 10 bases unmatched. The CDR3 is 17 residues long. Germline CDR1 and CDR2: MNHEY and SMNVEV (reference sequence). The CDR3: CASSLGVRGTGNEKLFF. In DNA, the CDR3 is TGTGCCAGCAGTTTAGGTGTCAGAGGGACAGGAAATGAAAAACTGTTTTTT.

The gene calls are TRBV29-1 and TRBJ2-1; 10 positions agree with TRBD2. Germline loops: CDR1 SQVTM, CDR2 ANQGSEA. This CDR3 has 13 amino acids. V was pared by 5 bases and J by 4 bases, with 2 bases of the junction left unmatched. The CDR3 sequence: CSVKRGGYNEQFF. The CDR3 nucleotides read TGCAGCGTTAAGCGGGGGGGGTACAATGAGCAGTTCTTC.

This clone showed up just a few times. This sequence joins TRBV19 and TRBJ1-2; TRBD1 matches at 9 bases. The junction had 9 bases not matched to a gene; V was cut back by 0 bases and J by 7 bases. The CDR3 spans 16 residues. Germline-derived CDR1 and CDR2 are LNHDA and SQIVND (reference sequence). The CDR3 loop reads CASSIDRAGTGIGYTF. The DNA for the CDR3 is TGTGCCAGTAGTATAGATCGGGCCGGGACAGGGATTGGCTACACCTTC.